The clone carrying this T cell receptor beta chain was seen at least ten times. The antigen is unknown. Individual cDNA molecules were tagged with unique molecular identifiers, the study reported. TCRdb re-called the 5' RACE reads with MiXCR, one entry per CDR3 protein. The sample shows around 53,000 distinct CDR3 sequences, roughly 12% of them seen only once. The sample comes from a study of early T cells in non-severe SARS-CoV-2 infection. Study-wide context: Chains from this unsorted whole-blood bulk RNA could not be paired. Study results and limitations: Anti-spike CD8 responses were favored in VDJdb matching, and private and CD4 specificities were missed.

Trimming took off 1 base at V and 2 bases at J, with 15 bases between the two ends. Germline lookup yields CDR1 SGHRS and CDR2 YFSETQ. CDR3 length: 17 residues. Sequencing used whole blood. The V gene is TRBV5-1, the J gene TRBJ1-4; D perhaps matches TRBD1 (5 bases). The origin of this receptor is an adult who was a healthcare worker with PCR-confirmed SARS-CoV-2 infection or an uninfected control (not recorded which). CDR3 in amino acids: CASSLKGPQATNEKLFF. CDR3 DNA sequence: TGCGCCAGCAGCTTGAAGGGACCTCAGGCGACTAATGAAAAACTGTTTTTT.